The 26 T cell receptor beta chains presented below share a single source sample, sequenced in a study of cytomegalovirus exposure and HLA in healthy donors (dated by TCRdb to between 2016 and 2019). The method was the immunoSEQ multiplex PCR assay. For the multiplex PCR, a mixture combining 60 forward primers for TCR Vbeta segments and 13 reverse primers for TCR Jbeta segments was used. In TCRdb, the immuneACCESS table is reduced to in-frame sequences with V and J assigned. These tables do not hold every clone; where another copy was compared, an unresolved V gene accounts for under half, and the others remain unexplained. This sample has 80,000 or so clones in its table, and 10% of those were observed once. Together, the top ten hold around 24% of the sample. Sequencing used PBMCs. The receptors shown here come from a man aged 55 to 70 in good health and CMV-seropositive.

This clone has only a few counts. V is TRBV5-1 and J is TRBJ2-6; D perhaps matches TRBD2 (5 bases). The ends were cut back, 2 bases at V and 0 bases at J, with 12 bases in the middle. The length of the CDR3 is 17 residues. Germline-derived CDR1 and CDR2 are SGHRS and YFSETQ. For the CDR3, the DNA is TGCGCCAGCAGCTTTGGAGGTGTAGCCTCTGGGGCCAACGTCCTGACTTTC. This encodes CASSFGGVASGANVLTF.

J is TRBJ1-3 and V is TRBV7-9, with D maybe TRBD1 (6 bases). Per germline, CDR1 SEHNR and CDR2 FQNEAQ (reference sequence). V lost 1 base and J 4 bases, leaving 14 bases between the germline ends. The CDR3 has 16 amino acids. The CDR3: CASSLGQTGSGNTIYF. As DNA, the CDR3 is TGTGCCAGCAGCTTAGGCCAAACAGGGTCGGGAAACACCATATATTTT.

This clone came up many times. This chain uses TRBV6-1 with TRBJ2-3, with D maybe TRBD1 (5 bases). The CDR3 has 15 amino acids. V was pared by 2 bases and J by 4 bases, with 13 bases between. CDR1 and CDR2 (germline): MNHNS, SASEGT. For the CDR3, the DNA is TGTGCCAGCAGTGAACCTGGCAGGGTTCCAGATACGCAGTATTTT. It is translated as CASSEPGRVPDTQYF.

This clone was seen a few times. The CDR3 end shows no conserved phenylalanine or tryptophan, and so a read error is likely. This chain joins TRBV28 and TRBJ1-1; 8 nucleotides line up with TRBD1. CDR1 and CDR2 from the germline V gene are MDHEN and SYDVKM. V lost 7 bases, J lost 4 bases, and 5 bases stayed unmatched. This CDR3 has 13 amino acids. The CDR3 sequence: CASTEGQGTEAFL. CDR3 in DNA: TGTGCCAGCACCGAAGGACAGGGCACTGAAGCTTTCCTT.

The chain links TRBV7-2 to TRBJ2-7; TRBD2 agrees at 7 bases. Per germline, CDR1 SGHTA and CDR2 FQGNSA. The CDR3 length is 13 residues. V was clipped by 4 bases and J by 6 bases; unmatched bases: 6. For the CDR3, the DNA is TGTGCCAGCAGCTCCGGACTAGTTGCCGAGCAGTACTTC. Encoded protein: CASSSGLVAEQYF.

In this sample, this clone turned up many times. V gene TRBV19 combines with J gene TRBJ2-7; 9 bases map to TRBD2. Germline assignment: CDR1 LNHDA and CDR2 SQIVND (reference sequence). This CDR3 has 14 residues. V lost 7 bases to trimming and J lost 5 bases; unmatched junction nucleotides: 9. CDR3 sequence (DNA): TGTGCCAGTAACATGCGGGAGGGCATAAACGAGCAGTACTTC. Amino acids: CASNMREGINEQYF.

The chain joins TRBV6-5 to TRBJ2-2; tentative D call: TRBD2 (6 bases). This CDR3 comprises 14 residues. CDR1 is MNHEY, CDR2 SVGAGI, per germline. The V gene lost 11 bases and the J gene lost 5 bases, with 18 bases spanning the gap. CDR3: CASKPGAGTGELFF. Written as DNA, the CDR3 is TGTGCCTCCAAACCCGGGGCGGGGACCGGGGAGCTGTTTTTT.

This clone was seen a few times. The V gene is TRBV7-9, the J gene TRBJ1-4; D might be TRBD1 (6 bases). The CDR3 contains 15 residues. Germline loops: CDR1 SEHNR, CDR2 FQNEAQ (reference sequence). Trimming removed 6 bases from V and 6 bases from J, with 17 bases in between. For the CDR3, the DNA is TGTGCCAGCAGTCCGAGGGGGAGTTGGGATGAAAAACTGTTTTTT. Residues: CASSPRGSWDEKLFF.

The chain recombines TRBV7-9 with TRBJ2-1, with D possibly TRBD2 on 5 matching bases. V was pared by 5 bases and J by 4 bases, with 15 bases between. Germline CDR1 SEHNR, CDR2 FQNEAQ (reference sequence). This CDR3 has 15 residues. The CDR3 here is CASSPTGKRYNEQFF. The CDR3, as DNA: TGTGCCAGCAGCCCGACGGGAAAGAGATACAATGAGCAGTTCTTC.

This clone is categorized as large (0.1 to 1%). Other DNA sequences from this sample encode an identical CDR3 as well. The V and J genes are TRBV28 and TRBJ1-1; 7 bases agree with TRBD1. J gave up 4 bases and V 8 bases, and 22 bases lay outside the gene matches. The CDR3 is 18 residues long. The V gene's germline CDR1 is MDHEN and CDR2 SYDVKM. The CDR3, as DNA: TGTGCCAGCTTGCCGTATTCTTCATATAGCGCAGGGGGCACTGAAGCTTTCTTT. This codes for CASLPYSSYSAGGTEAFF.

Written as DNA, the CDR3 is TGTGCCAGCAGTTGGGGAGGGCTTGGCTACACCTTC. Protein product: CASSWGGLGYTF. The V call is TRBV28, the J call TRBJ1-2; D remains unclear. Trimming shortened V by 4 bases and J by 7 bases, and 10 bases separated the two germline ends. This CDR3 has 12 amino acids. In germline, CDR1 is MDHEN, CDR2 SYDVKM.

In its sample, this clone was seen a few times. CDR3 sequence: CASSPSGGADTQYF. The CDR3 DNA is TGTGCCAGCAGCCCTAGCGGGGGGGCAGATACGCAGTATTTT. This chain joins TRBV11-3 and TRBJ2-3, with 12 bases aligning to TRBD2. The CDR3 covers 14 residues. The J segment lost 4 bases and the V segment lost 5 bases, leaving 1 base of the junction unmatched. Germline CDR1 and CDR2: SGHNT and YENEEA.

The chain carries TRBV7-9 and TRBJ1-2; D is possibly TRBD1 (5 bases). The CDR3 covers 14 residues. Trimming cost V 1 base and J 6 bases, with 12 bases left between them. In germline, CDR1 is SEHNR, CDR2 FQNEAQ (reference sequence). The CDR3 region has the DNA TGTGCCAGCAGCTTAGTCGGGGGAATAGATGGCTACACCTTC. It yields the protein CASSLVGGIDGYTF. Filled out from reference TRBV7-9 and TRBJ1-2, the complete variable domain reads DTGVSQNPRHKITKRGQNVTFRCDPISEHNRLYWYRQTLGQGPEFLTYFQNEAQLEKSRLLSDRFSAERPKGSFSTLEIQRTEQGDSAMYLCASSLVGGIDGYTFGSGTRLTVV.

The J gene is TRBJ2-1, the V gene TRBV19, with D unclear. Trimming left V 2 bases short and J 2 bases short, with 13 bases between. Germline CDR1 LNHDA, CDR2 SQIVND (reference sequence). The length of the CDR3 is 16 residues. The CDR3 nucleotides are TGTGCCAGTAGTATACTACCAAGTTACCCCTACAATGAGCAGTTCTTC. Encoded protein: CASSILPSYPYNEQFF.

The V call is TRBV6-5, the J call TRBJ1-5, with D maybe TRBD1 (5 bases). Germline assignment: CDR1 MNHEY and CDR2 SVGAGI. The CDR3 has 13 residues. V was trimmed by 5 bases and J by 6 bases, leaving 11 bases between them. CDR3 residues: CASSAQGSQPQHF. The CDR3 DNA is TGTGCCAGCAGTGCCCAGGGAAGTCAGCCCCAGCATTTT.

This chain joins TRBV29-1 and TRBJ2-5; 10 bases map to TRBD2. In germline, CDR1 is SQVTM, CDR2 ANQGSEA. The CDR3 covers 14 residues. The V segment lost 4 bases and the J segment 5 bases; nucleotides outside the gene matches: 7. DNA for the CDR3: TGCAGCGTTGGTTCTAGCGGGAGCTGGGAGACCCAGTACTTC. Amino acids: CSVGSSGSWETQYF.

This chain uses TRBV7-6 with TRBJ1-4; 12 bases match TRBD1. Unmatched junction bases numbered 3, after V lost 5 bases and J lost 8 bases. The CDR3 consists of 14 residues. The V gene's germline CDR1 is SGHVS and CDR2 FNYEAQ. CDR3 DNA sequence: TGTGCCAGCAGCCGGGACAGGGGGCTGGAAAAACTGTTTTTT. Its protein product is CASSRDRGLEKLFF.

The chain couples TRBV28 to TRBJ2-7; 10 positions match TRBD2. Per germline, CDR1 MDHEN and CDR2 SYDVKM. There are 12 residues in the CDR3. Trimming cost V 6 bases and J 7 bases; bases outside gene matches: 3. The CDR3 DNA follows: TGTGCCAGCAGCCCGACTAGCGGGGAGCAGTACGTC. Translated: CASSPTSGEQYV.

The chain is built from TRBV5-1 and TRBJ1-1; weak D call: TRBD1 (5 bases). The CDR3 loop spans 14 amino acids. Germline V gene data show CDR1 as SGHRS and CDR2 as YFSETQ. With 3 bases removed from V and 1 base from J, the gap between germline ends came to 10 bases. This chain's CDR3 is CASSWGGRNTEAFF. CDR3 DNA sequence: TGCGCCAGCAGCTGGGGCGGCAGGAACACTGAAGCTTTCTTT.

J is TRBJ1-5 and V is TRBV6-1, with a tentative D call TRBD1 (5 bases). CDR3 length: 15 amino acids. V was clipped by 0 bases and J by 5 bases, with 11 bases between them. Germline assignment: CDR1 MNHNS and CDR2 SASEGT. CDR3 residues: CASSEAGGPYQPQHF. CDR3 nucleotide sequence: TGTGCCAGCAGTGAAGCGGGGGGACCGTATCAGCCCCAGCATTTT.

V is TRBV18 and J is TRBJ2-7, with 9 nucleotides matching TRBD1. CDR1 is KGHSH, CDR2 LQKENI, per germline. Trimming removed 6 bases from V and 2 bases from J; junction bases left unmatched: 5. The CDR3 length is 14 residues. The CDR3 region has the DNA TGTGCCAGCTCTCCCGGGACAGGGCCCTACGAGCAGTACGTC. Protein sequence: CASSPGTGPYEQYV.

This clone has just a few counts. The chain has TRBV6-1 and TRBJ1-2, with D maybe TRBD1 (6 bases). Trimming took 5 bases from V and 2 from J, leaving 12 bases between them. Per germline, CDR1 MNHNS and CDR2 SASEGT. The CDR3 covers 14 residues. CDR3 in amino acids: CASSPGTSNYGYTF. The DNA for the CDR3 is TGTGCCAGCAGTCCCGGGACATCAAACTATGGCTACACCTTC.

The chain has TRBV28 and TRBJ2-1; 8 positions match TRBD2. Trimming removed 1 base from V and 13 bases from J; junction bases left unmatched: 3. The CDR3 runs to 12 residues. Germline CDR1 MDHEN, CDR2 SYDVKM. The CDR3 loop reads CASSLSSGGQFF. In DNA form, the CDR3 reads TGTGCCAGCAGTTTATCCAGCGGGGGCCAGTTCTTC.

This clone was counted between two and nine times. This chain connects TRBV14 to TRBJ2-7; possible D gene TRBD1, 6 bases. V was cut by 4 bases and J by 1 base, with 8 bases left in between. Germline V gene data show CDR1 as SGHDN and CDR2 as FVKESK. The CDR3 is 13 residues long. The CDR3 bases are TGTGCCAGCAGCCGGGACAAATCCTACGAGCAGTACTTC. As protein: CASSRDKSYEQYF.

This clone has just a few counts. Here the CDR3 DNA reads TGTGCCAGCAGGGACAGGGGACCCGAGCAGTACTTC. It encodes CASRDRGPEQYF. The gene calls are TRBV2 and TRBJ2-7; 9 bases fit TRBD1. The CDR3 is made up of 12 amino acids. V was pared by 6 bases and J by 6 bases, with 3 bases of the junction left unmatched. Germline V CDR1 and CDR2: SNHLY, FYNNEI.

V usage is TRBV6-6 and J usage is TRBJ2-5, with 9 nucleotides matching TRBD1. The J call may be wrong; the DNA end is better matched by TRBJ2-7. Germline V gives CDR1 MNHNY, CDR2 SVGAGI (reference sequence). The CDR3 spans 14 residues. The CDR3 coding sequence is TGTGCCAGCAGTTACCGGGACAGGGTCAACGAGCAGTACTTC. This codes for CASSYRDRVNEQYF.